This entry concerns a single T cell receptor (beta chain). Its antigen is not identified. This entry is derived from a study of radiotherapy plus CTLA-4 blockade in lung cancer. The study's findings and limits: Early blood T cell clone dynamics, with interferon-beta, were reported to best predict response. In blood, after radiotherapy plus ipilimumab, tumor-derived TCR clones expanded.

Focal radiation plus CTLA-4 blockade with ipilimumab was given to patients with chemo-refractory metastatic non-small-cell lung cancer. The V gene's germline CDR1 is MGHRA and CDR2 YSYEKL. Trimming removed 4 bases from V and 5 bases from J; junction bases left unmatched: 16. The CDR3 totals 17 residues. Sequencing was performed with immunoSEQ multiplex PCR; in TCRdb, only in-frame clones are kept and a portion is missing. The repertoire includes about 60,000 clones, 70% to 85% of them detected once, and roughly 4% sits in the top ten. This clonotype was sampled from a human donor with non-small cell lung cancer who had a partial response to radiotherapy plus ipilimumab. This rearrangement joins TRBV4-1 to TRBJ2-5, with 7 bases matching TRBD2. The sample consisted of peripheral blood, taken from a patient treated with radiotherapy plus ipilimumab. The CDR3 reads CASSPLNRDPRGETQYF. CDR3 nucleotide sequence: TGCGCCAGCAGCCCTCTCAACCGGGACCCGCGGGGGGAGACCCAGTACTTC.